The TCR beta chain under discussion was sequenced for a study of persistence of HIV-infected CD4 T cells. As for the study in general: Median time on suppressive ART was around eight years.

The libraries were made with immunoSEQ version 4 in survey mode. Generated by immunoSEQ multiplex PCR, the TCRdb table keeps only in-frame clones and is missing some. Among about 30,000 clones listed, roughly 70% were seen once. This CDR3 spans 14 amino acids. The junction had 6 bases not matched to a gene; V was cut back by 3 bases and J by 10 bases. Per germline, CDR1 WSHSY and CDR2 SAAADI. Of note for this clone: Its antigen is still unknown.

The stimulus was an HIV-1 Gag 15-mer peptide pool, 0.9 to 1 ug/peptide/mL. CD4+ T cells upregulating both CD40 ligand and CD69 were sorted as responding cells. Adults with HIV-1 started suppressive ART while chronically infected. Before stimulation, PBMCs underwent CD8+ T cell depletion. The sample here was CD4+ T cells sorted from PBMCs after approximately 19-hour stimulation, taken from a patient who received antiretroviral therapy. V usage is TRBV10-2 and J usage is TRBJ1-6; 7 bases map to TRBD1. This TCR came from an adult man with HIV who was CMV-seropositive. The DNA of the CDR3 is TGCGCCAGCAGTGAAAAGGGGGCGAGATCACCCCTCCACTTT. Its translation: CASSEKGARSPLHF.